This paragraph reports one TCR beta chain. The data are from a study of T cells expressing NK-cell markers. Study-level background: Serological testing identified seven of the eight sequenced donors as HCMV-seropositive and one as seronegative.

The CDR3 is made up of 16 amino acids. Germline V gene lookup returns CDR1 SGHDN and CDR2 FVKESK. TCRdb derives one entry per CDR3 protein from the 5' RACE reads, leaving out DNA. The ten top clones account for under 1.5%, within a sample of about 460,000 distinct CDR3 sequences. The genes are TRBV14 and TRBJ2-6; TCRdb calls TRBD1, which cannot be checked without DNA. The specimen was blood T cells: a sorted CD56 or NKG2C T cell subset, CD4+ or CD8+ T cells, or bulk PBMC T cells (not recorded which). This TCR was sampled from a woman aged 45-59 years in good health. This CDR3 is CASSRSRGTGANVLTF.